A selection of T cell receptor beta chains follows, all from one sample in a study of control samples from healthy donors and cancer patients. Here immunoSEQ multiplex PCR was the method, and the copy in TCRdb shows in-frame clones only, minus some. The sample yields over 50,000 clones, 95% to 96% seen once. Input material: blood. Source of these receptors: a woman between 18 and 29 years old in good health. Each CDR3 is given with its conserved first and last residue. Fields, in order: V gene, J gene, clone size, D gene, CDR3 DNA, CDR3 protein. The D gene is left open where the match is weak. Only some rows state a clone size, as once, few, many or a class for expanded clones.

TRBV15	TRBJ2-7	.	.	TGTGCCACCAGCAGAGGGGTCGGGCAGGGTTACGAGCAGTACTTC	CATSRGVGQGYEQYF
TRBV6-2/TRBV6-3	TRBJ2-7	.	.	TGTGCCAGCAGTCTCCCGCACGGCGAGCAGTACTTC	CASSLPHGEQYF
TRBV6-1	TRBJ1-2	.	.	TGTGCCAGCAGTGAAGTCGGCAGAGGCTATGGCTACACCTTC	CASSEVGRGYGYTF
TRBV7-9	TRBJ2-5	.	.	TGTGCCAGCAGCACCCCGGGACGAGAGACCCAGTACTTC	CASSTPGRETQYF
TRBV28	TRBJ1-4	.	.	TGTGCCAGCAGTTTACCCAATCAGGCGAAGGGGGAAAAACTGTTTTTT	CASSLPNQAKGEKLFF
TRBV7-2	TRBJ1-2	.	TRBD1	TGTGCCAGCAGCGGGCTCAATATAGGGGGCTCTTCCTATGGCTACACCTTC	CASSGLNIGGSSYGYTF
TRBV4-1	TRBJ1-5	.	.	TGCGCCAGCAGCCACGCACAGGGTGCCGGCAATCAGCCCCAGCATTTT	CASSHAQGAGNQPQHF
TRBV11-2	TRBJ1-1	.	TRBD1	TGTGCCAGCAGTCCTCGACAGGGTGTCACTGAAGCTTTCTTT	CASSPRQGVTEAFF
TRBV5-1	TRBJ2-7	.	.	TGCGCCAGCAGCTCCTGGGACAACAACTACGAGCAGTACTTC	CASSSWDNNYEQYF
TRBV13	TRBJ2-1	.	.	TGTGCCAGCAGCTTAGCGGGGGAAGGACATGAGCAGTTCTTC	CASSLAGEGHEQFF
TRBV30	TRBJ2-7	once	.	TGTGCCTGGATCCCCAGGGACCGGACCTACGAGCAGTACTTC	CAWIPRDRTYEQYF
TRBV30	TRBJ1-5	once	.	TGTGCCTGGAGTGTAGGTCAATCCAGGCCCCAGCATTTT	CAWSVGQSRPQHF
TRBV7-9	TRBJ1-2	.	TRBD1	TGTGCCAGCAGCTTAGCGGAGGGGGCGTACTATGGCTACACCTTC	CASSLAEGAYYGYTF
TRBV11-2	TRBJ1-1	.	TRBD1	TGTGCCAGCAGCTCATGGACAGGGTCTGAAGCTTTCTTT	CASSSWTGSEAFF
TRBV9	TRBJ1-2	.	.	TGTGCCAGCAGCCCGGACGGAGCGAACTATGGCTACACCTTC	CASSPDGANYGYTF
TRBV16	TRBJ1-1	.	.	TGTGCCAGCAGCCAATCGGTAGCAGTCACGAACACTGAAGCTTTCTTT	CASSQSVAVTNTEAFF
TRBV6-6	TRBJ2-5	.	TRBD1	TGTGCCAGCAGCCACGGGGGACAGGGGGCTACCCAGTACTTC	CASSHGGQGATQYF
TRBV7-8	TRBJ2-7	.	TRBD2	TGTGCCAGCAGCATCACTAGCGGGGGGACGGGGGAGCAGTACTTC	CASSITSGGTGEQYF
TRBV28	TRBJ1-6	.	.	TGTGCCAGCAGTCGGCGAGCAGGATCCAATTCACCCCTCCACTTT	CASSRRAGSNSPLHF
TRBV7-9	TRBJ1-1	.	TRBD1	TGTGCCAGCAGTCGAACCTTATTCGGACAGGGAGAAGCTTTCTTT	CASSRTLFGQGEAFF
TRBV28	TRBJ1-2	.	TRBD1	TGTGCCAGCAGCTTGGGACAGCGCAACTATGGCTACACCTTC	CASSLGQRNYGYTF
TRBV24-1	TRBJ1-1	.	.	TGTGCCACCAGTGATTCAAAGACAGTGAACACTGAAGCTTTCTTT	CATSDSKTVNTEAFF
TRBV27	TRBJ1-1	.	.	TGTGCCAGCAGTTTATCTCGGGGGGCGAACACTGAAGCTTTCTTT	CASSLSRGANTEAFF
TRBV16	TRBJ1-2	.	.	TGTGCCAGCAGCCCTCTGGCAGGGTTCAACTATGGCTACACCTTC	CASSPLAGFNYGYTF
TRBV5-6	TRBJ1-1	.	TRBD1	TGTGCCAGCAGCCTGCCGACAGGGGGCACCACTGAAGCTTTCTTT	CASSLPTGGTTEAFF
TRBV23-1	TRBJ2-1	.	TRBD1	TGCGCCAGCAGTCGGGGGATAACAGGGGGGAACTACAATGAGCAGTTCTTC	CASSRGITGGNYNEQFF
TRBV7-9	TRBJ2-3	.	TRBD2	TGTGCCAGCAGCTTCCGGACTAGCGGGGCGGCAGATACGCAGTATTTT	CASSFRTSGAADTQYF
TRBV7-9	TRBJ2-1	.	.	TGTGCCAGCAGCTCTCAGCTCTACAGTGAGCAGTTCTTC	CASSSQLYSEQFF
TRBV7-9	TRBJ2-1	.	.	TGTGCCAGCAGGGTTGGAGCCATCAATGAGCAGTTCTTC	CASRVGAINEQFF
TRBV19	TRBJ2-3	.	.	TGTGCCAGTAGTGGGCTAACCTATACGCAGTATTTT	CASSGLTYTQYF
TRBV4-3	TRBJ1-5	once	.	TGCGCCAGCAGCCACCTTTGGGGTCAGCCCCAGCATTTT	CASSHLWGQPQHF
TRBV5-1	TRBJ2-2	.	TRBD2	TGCGCCAGCAGCCCCAGCACGCTAGCGGGTAACACCGGGGAGCTGTTTTTT	CASSPSTLAGNTGELFF
TRBV28	TRBJ1-3	.	TRBD1	TGTGCCAGCAGTCTCAGGGGGCACGGAAACACCATATATTTT	CASSLRGHGNTIYF
TRBV25-1	TRBJ1-2	few	.	TGTGCCAGCAGTGAGGCGGTGACACCTTATGGCTACACCTTC	CASSEAVTPYGYTF
TRBV5-1	TRBJ1-1	.	.	TGCGCCAGCAGCTTGCCTGGGACTGAAGCTTTCTTT	CASSLPGTEAFF
TRBV6-5	TRBJ1-2	.	.	TGTGCCAGTGGACTCAACTATGGCTACACCTTC	CASGLNYGYTF
TRBV5-4	TRBJ1-1	.	.	TGTGCCAGCAGCTTGGTAGGGGGACTGGGTACTGAAGCTTTCTTT	CASSLVGGLGTEAFF
TRBV12-5	TRBJ2-1	once	.	TGTGCTAGTGGTTCGATCTCGACTGAGCCTGAGCAGTTCTTC	CASGSISTEPEQFF
TRBV19	TRBJ2-7	.	TRBD1	TGTGCCAGTAGCCCCCGGGGGACAGGGGGGATCGAGCAGTACTTC	CASSPRGTGGIEQYF
TRBV25-1	TRBJ2-7	few	.	TGTGCCAGCAGTGGGGCGCCTAAATACGAGCAGTACTTC	CASSGAPKYEQYF
TRBV18	TRBJ1-1	.	.	TGTGCCAGCTCACTTAGCGGGAACACTGAAGCTTTCTTT	CASSLSGNTEAFF
TRBV5-1	TRBJ1-1	.	.	TGCGCCAGCAGCGCGGGACCGGTGAACACTGAAGCTTTCTTT	CASSAGPVNTEAFF
TRBV4-3	TRBJ1-1	.	.	TGCGCCAGCAGCGACAAGCACGACCCCGGAGCTTTCTTT	CASSDKHDPGAFF
TRBV3-1/TRBV3-2	TRBJ2-1	.	TRBD2	TGTGCCAGCAGCCAAGATGGGGGACTAGCGGACGAGCAGTTCTTC	CASSQDGGLADEQFF
TRBV6-5	TRBJ1-2	once	.	TGTGCCAGCAGTTACCGGAACTATGGCTACACCTTC	CASSYRNYGYTF
TRBV6-2/TRBV6-3	TRBJ2-7	.	.	TGTGCCAGCAGTTACCTACGGTCCCGCTCCTACGTGCAGTACTTC	CASSYLRSRSYVQYF
TRBV30	TRBJ2-7	.	.	TGTGCCTGGAGTGTTCAGGATTACGAGCAGTACTTC	CAWSVQDYEQYF
TRBV28	TRBJ1-2	.	TRBD1	TGTGCCAGCAGTCCCCCGACAGGGGTCTATGGCTACACCTTC	CASSPPTGVYGYTF
TRBV24-1	TRBJ2-5	.	TRBD1	TGTGCCACCAGTGAAGGGACAGGGGGGCGGGAGACCCAGTACTTC	CATSEGTGGRETQYF
TRBV7-9	TRBJ1-1	.	.	TGTGCCAGCAGCCCGCGGACACTGAACACTGAAGCTTTCTTT	CASSPRTLNTEAFF
TRBV6-5	TRBJ1-2	once	.	TGTGCCAGCAGCCGCGGGGAGGGTCAAGGCTACACCTTC	CASSRGEGQGYTF
TRBV4-1	TRBJ2-1	.	TRBD2	TGCGCCAGCAGCCAAGTGATCCTACTGGGACTAGCGGGGAAAAATGAGCAGTTCTTC	CASSQVILLGLAGKNEQFF
TRBV6-2/TRBV6-3	TRBJ1-6	.	.	TGTGCCAGCAGTCTCCGCGGGGGATATTCACCCCTCCACTTT	CASSLRGGYSPLHF
TRBV3-1/TRBV3-2	TRBJ1-2	.	.	TGTGCCAGCAGCCAAGATCGTCGGCAGGGGCATGGCTACACCTTC	CASSQDRRQGHGYTF
TRBV19	TRBJ2-1	.	TRBD1	TGTGCCAGTGGGACAGGGCTCCTCAATGAGCAGTTCTTC	CASGTGLLNEQFF
TRBV27	TRBJ2-2	.	.	TGTGCCAGCAGTTTTCCCGGGACATTGGGCACCGGGGAGCTGTTTTTT	CASSFPGTLGTGELFF